One sample yielded the 25 T cell receptor beta chains listed below, sequenced in a study of T cells in women clearing cervical HPV infection. Using immunoSEQ multiplex PCR, the repertoire was profiled, and TCRdb retains in-frame clones only, with some absent. This repertoire includes nearly 20,000 clones. The sequencing sample was made of blood buffy coat. Every receptor here comes from a woman aged 18-70 years with a cervical HPV16 infection that either progressed to CIN3+ or cleared (not recorded which).

On this clone itself: The read comes to an end 3 residues before the CDR3 does, leaving the germline J gene to fill in the end. The V and J genes are TRBV2 and TRBJ1-2, with TRBD1 as a possible D gene (6 bases). This CDR3 region has 13 residues. The V end lost 0 bases, the J end lost 7 bases, and 9 bases lay between the germline ends. The germline CDR1 and CDR2 sequences are SNHLY and FYNNEI. The CDR3 here is CASSEAVGGGYTF. The CDR3 bases that were read are TGTGCCAGCAGTGAAGCCGTAGGGGGTGGC.

With respect to this clone: The read finishes 3 residues shy of the CDR3 end, and the germline J gene is used to complete it. The chain joins TRBV5-1 to TRBJ2-7; D ambiguous. The CDR3 consists of 15 residues. Germline V gene lookup returns CDR1 SGHRS and CDR2 YFSETQ. Trimming left V 4 bases short and J 0 bases short, with 14 bases between. CDR3 DNA (partial): TGCGCCAGCAGCCCACGCTCACCTAGCTCCTACGAG. This sequence encodes CASSPRSPSSYE. The complete CDR3 protein is CASSPRSPSSYEQYF.

Note on this clone: The read stops 3 residues short of the end of the CDR3; the missing end is completed from the germline J gene. This chain connects TRBV2 to TRBJ1-5; 10 positions match TRBD1. Germline CDR1 is SNHLY and CDR2 is FYNNEI. V trimming: 6 bases; J trimming: 6 bases; junction bases outside the gene matches: 8. The CDR3 length is 15 residues. The part of the CDR3 DNA that was read is TGTGCCAGCAGGAGGGACAGGGGTTTATTTCAGCCC. Residues: CASRRDRGLFQP. The full-length CDR3 reads as CASRRDRGLFQPQHF.

Points on this clone: The missing CDR3 end, 3 residues past where the read stops, is filled in from the germline J gene. The chain carries TRBV12-3 or TRBV12-4 and TRBJ1-4, with D maybe TRBD1 (5 bases). V lost 6 bases, J lost 8 bases, and 19 bases lay in between. This CDR3 region has 15 residues. This chain's CDR3 is CASSHPGRSGEKLFF. CDR3 DNA, as far as it was read: TGTGCCAGCAGCCATCCGGGCAGGTCAGGGGAAAAA.

As for this clone: The read halts 3 residues ahead of the CDR3 end, with the missing end drawn from the germline J gene. V usage is TRBV5-4 and J usage is TRBJ2-2; 14 bases match TRBD2. CDR3 length: 16 amino acids. Germline V gene sequence: CDR1 SGHNT, CDR2 YYREEE (reference sequence). J lost 5 bases, V lost 4 bases, and 4 bases had no gene match. CDR3 loop: CASSAGTSGGTGELFF. Incomplete CDR3 DNA: TGTGCCAGCAGCGCCGGGACTAGCGGGGGAACCGGGGAG.

As regards this clone: The missing CDR3 end, 3 residues past where the read stops, is filled in from the germline J gene. The chain combines TRBV30 with TRBJ1-2; D remains ambiguous. The CDR3 loop spans 12 amino acids. Trimming took 0 bases from V and 7 from J, leaving 9 bases between them. Per the germline V gene, CDR1 is GTSNPN and CDR2 is SVGIG (reference sequence). The DNA read from the CDR3 is TGTGCCTGGAGTGTACTTTCACCTGGC. Amino acids: CAWSVLSPG. The whole CDR3 protein is CAWSVLSPGYTF.

Of note for this clone: Read data end 3 residues before the CDR3 end; the end is taken from the germline J gene. The chain joins TRBV7-6 to TRBJ1-4; no definite D call. V lost 4 bases and J 4 bases, leaving 10 bases between the germline ends. Germline loops: CDR1 SGHVS, CDR2 FNYEAQ. This CDR3 region has 14 residues. The sequenced part of the CDR3 DNA is TGTGCCAGCAGCTCCGACACTTATAATGAAAAA. Protein product: CASSSDTYNEK. In full, the CDR3 reads CASSSDTYNEKLFF.

Points on this clone: The read terminates 3 residues ahead of where the CDR3 ends, so the germline J gene completes it. The rearrangement joins TRBV5-1 to TRBJ2-3; 11 bases agree with TRBD2. Germline values: CDR1 SGHRS, CDR2 YFSETQ. There are 15 residues in the CDR3. J was trimmed by 3 bases and V by 3 bases; bases with no gene match: 3. CDR3 DNA, as far as it was read: TGCGCCAGCAGCTCACTAGCGGGGGCTACAGATACG. Its protein product is CASSSLAGATDT. The full CDR3 sequence reads CASSSLAGATDTQYF.

Details on this clone: Coverage ceases 3 residues before the CDR3 finishes, and the germline J gene fills in the end. This rearrangement joins TRBV20-1 to TRBJ2-7, with D perhaps matching TRBD1 (6 bases). Germline V gene sequence: CDR1 DFQATT, CDR2 SNEGSKA (reference sequence). This CDR3 region has 17 residues. The V end lost 5 bases, the J end lost 3 bases, and 26 bases lay between the germline ends. The CDR3 protein is CSAVDIRRQAEYYEQYF. CDR3 DNA (partial): TGCAGTGCTGTAGATATCCGTAGACAGGCCGAGTACTACGAG.

For this clone: From the germline J gene comes the end of the CDR3, since the read stops 3 residues before it. This sequence joins TRBV7-6 and TRBJ1-1; 8 nucleotides line up with TRBD1. The CDR3 sequence is 16 residues long. The germline CDR1 and CDR2 sequences are SGHVS and FNYEAQ. Trimming removed 5 bases from V and 0 bases from J; junction bases left unmatched: 8. The CDR3 sequence is CASSPGTGYLNTEAFF. The DNA read from the CDR3 is TGTGCCAGCAGCCCCGGGACAGGTTACTTGAACACTGAA.

In the case of this clone: The read terminates 3 residues ahead of where the CDR3 ends, so the germline J gene completes it. The chain joins TRBV7-9 to TRBJ1-2, with 10 positions matching TRBD1. Germline values: CDR1 SEHNR, CDR2 FQNEAQ (reference sequence). This CDR3 contains 13 residues. The CDR3 loop reads CASSIAGQGGYTF. CDR3 DNA, as far as it was read: TGTGCCAGCAGCATCGCGGGACAGGGGGGC.

This clone is medium-sized (0.01 to 0.1%) by frequency. Sequencing ends 3 residues short of the CDR3 end; the germline J gene provides the rest. J is TRBJ2-3 and V is TRBV7-3; a weak D match, TRBD1 (6 bases). V gave up 4 bases and J gave up 3 bases, with 17 bases separating them. This CDR3 region has 16 residues. Looked up from germline, CDR1 is SGHTA and CDR2 is FQGTGA. CDR3 loop: CASSWTAATGTDTQYF. The CDR3 bases that were read are TGTGCCAGCAGCTGGACAGCAGCAACGGGAACAGATACG. Combining the CDR3 with reference TRBV7-3 and TRBJ2-3 gives the whole variable domain GAGVSQTPSNKVTEKGKYVELRCDPISGHTALYWYRQSLGQGPEFLIYFQGTGAADDSGLPNDRFFAVRPEGSVSTLKIQRTERGDSAVYLCASSWTAATGTDTQYFGPGTRLTVL.

Remarks on this clone: The missing CDR3 end, 3 residues past where the read stops, is filled in from the germline J gene. The V call is TRBV7-9, the J call TRBJ2-2; 9 bases align to TRBD2. In germline, CDR1 is SEHNR, CDR2 FQNEAQ (reference sequence). The CDR3 has 14 amino acids. J lost 6 bases, V lost 1 base, and 0 bases had no gene match. CDR3 bases read: TGTGCCAGCAGCTTAGAGCGGGGGGCCGGGGAG. Encoded protein: CASSLERGAGE. The entire CDR3 protein is CASSLERGAGELFF.

As regards this clone: The read stops 3 residues short of the end of the CDR3; the missing end is completed from the germline J gene. The chain employs TRBV7-3 and TRBJ1-6, with D perhaps TRBD1 (6 bases). The CDR3 runs to 13 residues. Germline CDR1 SGHTA, CDR2 FQGTGA. Trimming pared 4 bases from V and 6 bases from J, leaving 7 bases between. The CDR3: CASSSGVNSPLHF. CDR3 DNA, as far as it was read: TGTGCCAGCAGCTCAGGGGTTAATTCACCC. Full variable domain (outside the CDR3, taken from reference TRBV7-3 and TRBJ1-6): GAGVSQTPSNKVTEKGKYVELRCDPISGHTALYWYRQSLGQGPEFLIYFQGTGAADDSGLPNDRFFAVRPEGSVSTLKIQRTERGDSAVYLCASSSGVNSPLHFGNGTRLTVT.

Note on this clone: Coverage ceases 3 residues before the CDR3 finishes, and the germline J gene fills in the end. The chain carries TRBV10-3 and TRBJ2-1; TRBD1 agrees at 9 bases. The V and J ends lost 8 bases and 6 bases, in that order; junction bases with no gene match: 5. This CDR3 spans 13 amino acids. Per germline, CDR1 ENHRY and CDR2 SYGVKD. Incomplete CDR3 DNA: TGTGCCATCTACAGGGGGCAGGGCAATGAG. Residues: CAIYRGQGNE. The CDR3 reads in full as CAIYRGQGNEQFF.

Points on this clone: The CDR3 is cut off 3 residues early in the read; its end comes from the germline J gene. The chain joins TRBV20-1 to TRBJ2-3; D possibly corresponds to TRBD2 (8 bases). The CDR3 sequence is 16 residues long. V shed 6 bases and J shed 3 bases, with 22 bases lying between them. Looked up from germline, CDR1 is DFQATT and CDR2 is SNEGSKA (reference sequence). The CDR3 bases that were read are TGCAGTGCCCCAGGGGGGGGCGGGGGGCGGACAGATACG. It is translated as CSAPGGGGGRTDT. The full CDR3 is CSAPGGGGGRTDTQYF.

Note on this clone: Sequencing ends 3 residues short of the CDR3 end; the germline J gene provides the rest. The rearrangement uses TRBV19 and TRBJ2-2, with 7 nucleotides matching TRBD1. CDR1 is LNHDA, CDR2 SQIVND, per germline (reference sequence). This CDR3 has 16 residues. Trimming took 6 bases from V and 3 from J; bases not matched to a gene: 10. The CDR3 sequence: CASRPQTGSYTGELFF. The CDR3 bases that were read are TGTGCCAGTAGACCACAGACAGGGTCGTACACCGGGGAG. The full variable domain, rest sourced from reference TRBV19 and TRBJ2-2, is DGGITQSPKYLFRKEGQNVTLSCEQNLNHDAMYWYRQDPGQGLRLIYYSQIVNDFQKGDIAEGYSVSREKKESFPLTVTSAQKNPTAFYLCASRPQTGSYTGELFFGEGSRLTVL.

For this clone: The read is 3 residues too short to cover the CDR3 end, so that end is filled in from the germline J gene. This chain connects TRBV6-1 to TRBJ1-2, with D possibly being TRBD1 (6 bases). Trimming stripped 4 bases from V and 4 bases from J, with 10 bases between. CDR1 and CDR2 (germline): MNHNS, SASEGT. The length of the CDR3 is 13 residues. The CDR3 protein is CASSAGQFYGYTF. CDR3 DNA (partial): TGTGCCAGCAGTGCTGGACAGTTCTATGGC.

Remarks on this clone: The CDR3 is cut off 3 residues early in the read; its end comes from the germline J gene. The gene calls are TRBV7-2 and TRBJ2-1; D unresolved. CDR3 length equals 13 residues. V was shortened by 1 base and J by 4 bases, with 5 bases between the two germline ends. Germline CDR1 reads SGHTA; CDR2 reads FQGNSA. The CDR3 DNA, read in part, is TGTGCCAGCAGCTTAGGCAGGTACAATGAG. Protein product: CASSLGRYNE. The CDR3 in full is CASSLGRYNEQFF. The variable domain in full, with the rest retrieved from reference TRBV7-2 and TRBJ2-1, is GAGVSQSPSNKVTEKGKDVELRCDPISGHTALYWYRQSLGQGLEFLIYFQGNSAPDKSGLPSDRFSAERTGGSVSTLTIQRTQQEDSAVYLCASSLGRYNEQFFGPGTRLTVL.

Points on this clone: From the germline J gene comes the end of the CDR3, since the read stops 3 residues before it. The chain employs TRBV2 and TRBJ1-2; TRBD1 aligns across 7 bases. The germline CDR1 and CDR2 sequences are SNHLY and FYNNEI. The CDR3 is made up of 13 amino acids. Incomplete CDR3 DNA: TGTGCCAGCACTCCAAACCCGGGACAGTCC. Translation gives CASTPNPGQS. The CDR3 reads in full as CASTPNPGQSYTF.

On this clone: The read ends 3 residues shy of where the CDR3 ends; the end is completed using the germline J gene. This sequence joins TRBV11-3 and TRBJ2-3; D is unclear. Germline V gives CDR1 SGHNT, CDR2 YENEEA. V was trimmed by 3 bases and J by 6 bases, leaving 10 bases between them. The CDR3 totals 13 residues. The CDR3 bases that were read are TGTGCCAGCAGCTTTCTCGATGCGGATACG. This gives the protein CASSFLDADT. The CDR3 reads in full as CASSFLDADTQYF. Filled out from reference TRBV11-3 and TRBJ2-3, the complete variable domain reads EAGVVQSPRYKIIEKKQPVAFWCNPISGHNTLYWYLQNLGQGPELLIRYENEEAVDDSQLPKDRFSAERLKGVDSTLKIQPAELGDSAVYLCASSFLDADTQYFGPGTRLTVL.

Regarding this clone: The read ends 3 residues before the CDR3 terminus; that terminus is restored from the germline J gene. This sequence joins TRBV20-1 and TRBJ2-3, with 8 bases matching TRBD2. J gave up 0 bases and V 5 bases, and 7 bases lay outside the gene matches. Per the germline V gene, CDR1 is DFQATT and CDR2 is SNEGSKA (reference sequence). The CDR3 has 15 residues. Here the CDR3 reads CSAARGGGSTDTQYF. The part of the CDR3 DNA that was read is TGCAGTGCTGCCCGGGGGGGCGGGAGCACAGATACG.

Here the CDR3 reads CASSIRRGGQPQHF. The sequenced part of the CDR3 DNA is TGTGCCAGTAGTATCCGTCGGGGAGGGCAGCCC. This chain links TRBV19 with TRBJ1-5; D remains unclear. The read halts 3 residues ahead of the CDR3 end, with the missing end drawn from the germline J gene. V dropped 3 bases and J dropped 7 bases, with 13 bases sitting between them. Germline lookup yields CDR1 LNHDA and CDR2 SQIVND (reference sequence). This CDR3 has 14 amino acids.

Remarks on this clone: The CDR3 is cut off 3 residues early in the read; its end comes from the germline J gene. V gene TRBV7-8 combines with J gene TRBJ2-1; 7 nucleotides line up with TRBD2. J gave up 6 bases and V 2 bases, and 13 bases lay outside the gene matches. The CDR3 is 17 amino acids. Germline CDR1 and CDR2: SGHVS and FQNEAQ. This CDR3 is CASSLPGGRGLGNEQFF. Partial CDR3 DNA: TGTGCCAGCAGCTTACCCGGGGGGAGGGGTTTGGGCAATGAG.

A remark on this clone: Coverage ceases 3 residues before the CDR3 finishes, and the germline J gene fills in the end. The gene calls are TRBV20-1 and TRBJ1-1; 7 bases are shared with TRBD1. V shed 3 bases, J shed 5 bases, and the junction held 6 bases outside the gene matches. The CDR3 consists of 13 residues. CDR1 is DFQATT, CDR2 SNEGSKA, per germline (reference sequence). CDR3 sequence reads: CSAREQGRTEAFF. The part of the CDR3 DNA that was read is TGCAGTGCTAGGGAACAGGGGAGGACTGAA.